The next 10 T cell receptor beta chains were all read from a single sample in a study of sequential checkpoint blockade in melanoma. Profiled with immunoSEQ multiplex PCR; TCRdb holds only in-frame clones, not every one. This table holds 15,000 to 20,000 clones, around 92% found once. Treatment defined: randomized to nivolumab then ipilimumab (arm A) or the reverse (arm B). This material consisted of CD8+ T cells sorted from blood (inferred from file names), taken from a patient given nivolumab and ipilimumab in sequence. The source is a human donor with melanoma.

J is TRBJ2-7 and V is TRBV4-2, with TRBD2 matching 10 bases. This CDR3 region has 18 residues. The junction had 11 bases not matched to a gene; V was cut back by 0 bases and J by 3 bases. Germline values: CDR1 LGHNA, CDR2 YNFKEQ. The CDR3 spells CASSQDLSGGASGYEQYV. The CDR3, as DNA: TGTGCCAGCAGCCAAGATCTAAGCGGGGGGGCCTCAGGCTACGAGCAGTACGTC.

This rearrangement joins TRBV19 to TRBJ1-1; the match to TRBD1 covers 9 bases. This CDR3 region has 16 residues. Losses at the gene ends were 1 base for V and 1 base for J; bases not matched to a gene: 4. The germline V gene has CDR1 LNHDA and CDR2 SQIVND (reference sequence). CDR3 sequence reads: CASSIGVGQGNTEAFF. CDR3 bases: TGTGCCAGTAGTATAGGGGTGGGACAGGGGAACACTGAAGCTTTCTTT.

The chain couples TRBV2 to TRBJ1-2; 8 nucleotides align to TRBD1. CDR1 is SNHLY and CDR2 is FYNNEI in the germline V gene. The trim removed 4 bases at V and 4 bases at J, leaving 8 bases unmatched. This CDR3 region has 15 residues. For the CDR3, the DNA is TGTGCCAGCAGTGGGTCAGGGGGCGTTGGCTATGGCTACACCTTC. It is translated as CASSGSGGVGYGYTF.

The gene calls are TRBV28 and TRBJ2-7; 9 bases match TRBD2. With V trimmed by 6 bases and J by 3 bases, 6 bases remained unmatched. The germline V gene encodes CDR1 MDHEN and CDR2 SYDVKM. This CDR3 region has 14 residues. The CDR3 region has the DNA TGTGCCAGCAGCCCCGGGACTAGCTACTACGAGCAGTACTTC. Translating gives CASSPGTSYYEQYF.

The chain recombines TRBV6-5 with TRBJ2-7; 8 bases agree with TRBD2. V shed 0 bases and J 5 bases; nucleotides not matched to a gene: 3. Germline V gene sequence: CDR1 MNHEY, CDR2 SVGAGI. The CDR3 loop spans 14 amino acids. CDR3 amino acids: CASSYSGGEDEQYF. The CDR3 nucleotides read TGTGCCAGCAGTTACTCCGGGGGGGAGGACGAGCAGTACTTC.

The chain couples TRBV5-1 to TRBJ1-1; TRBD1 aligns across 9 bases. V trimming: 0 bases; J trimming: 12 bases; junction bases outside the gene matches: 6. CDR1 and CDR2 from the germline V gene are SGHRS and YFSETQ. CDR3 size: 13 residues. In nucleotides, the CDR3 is TGCGCCAGCAGCTTGGCCTCCGGGACAGGGTCTTTCTTT. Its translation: CASSLASGTGSFF.

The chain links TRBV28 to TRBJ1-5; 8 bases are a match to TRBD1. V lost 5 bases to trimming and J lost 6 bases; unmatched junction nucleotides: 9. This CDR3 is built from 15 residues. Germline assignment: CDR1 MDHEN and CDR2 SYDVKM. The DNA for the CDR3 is TGTGCCAGCAGTCTAACAAGGACAGGGATTCAGCCCCAGCATTTT. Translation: CASSLTRTGIQPQHF.

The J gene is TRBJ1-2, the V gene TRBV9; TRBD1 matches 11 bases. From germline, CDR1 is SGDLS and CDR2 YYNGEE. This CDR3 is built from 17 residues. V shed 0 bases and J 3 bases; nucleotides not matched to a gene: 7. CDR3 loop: CASSVEGTGGPYYGYTF. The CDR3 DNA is TGTGCCAGCAGCGTAGAGGGGACAGGGGGTCCCTACTATGGCTACACCTTC.

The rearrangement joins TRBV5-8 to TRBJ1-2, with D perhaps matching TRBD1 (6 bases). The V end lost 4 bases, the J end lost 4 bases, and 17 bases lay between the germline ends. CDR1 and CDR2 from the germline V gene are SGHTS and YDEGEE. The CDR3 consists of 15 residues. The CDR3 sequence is CASSRYGTGRYGYTF. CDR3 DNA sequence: TGTGCCAGCAGCCGCTACGGTACAGGGCGCTATGGCTACACCTTC.

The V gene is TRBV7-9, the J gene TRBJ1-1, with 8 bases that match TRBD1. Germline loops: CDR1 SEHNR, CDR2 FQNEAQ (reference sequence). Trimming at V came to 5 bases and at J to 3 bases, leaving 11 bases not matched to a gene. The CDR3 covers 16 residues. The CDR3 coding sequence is TGTGCCAGCAGCCCGACAGGGGATGAGGGGGACACTGAAGCTTTCTTT. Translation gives CASSPTGDEGDTEAFF.